The 3 T cell receptor beta chains below all came from one sample that was sequenced in a study of Ad26.COV2.S vaccination and SARS-CoV-2 variants. Treatment here: some 20 received Ad26.COV2.S at low or high dose, single or two shots; about 5 received placebo; per-sample allocation not given. Sample collection was performed on day 63 after the first vaccine or placebo injection. The method was immunoSEQ multiplex PCR; TCRdb's version includes in-frame clones alone and lacks a portion of them. The data hold more than 300,000 clones, with roughly 86% observed a single time. Sequences were derived from peripheral blood, sampled in a trial of Ad26.COV2.S vaccine versus placebo. The receptor set was obtained from a person aged 18-60 years who received the Ad26.COV2.S COVID-19 vaccine or a placebo.

This clone came up a few times. CDR3 amino acids: CAWSVQGTASGNTIYF. The DNA for the CDR3 is TGTGCCTGGAGTGTACAGGGGACAGCTTCGGGAAACACCATATATTTT. J is TRBJ1-3 and V is TRBV30, with 7 bases fitting TRBD1. V was clipped by 0 bases and J by 4 bases; unmatched bases: 9. CDR1 and CDR2 from the germline V gene are GTSNPN and SVGIG (reference sequence). There are 16 residues in the CDR3.

V gene TRBV6-5 combines with J gene TRBJ1-2; possibly TRBD1 for D (6 bases). Germline CDR1 and CDR2: MNHEY and SVGAGI. The CDR3 is made up of 13 amino acids. V gave up 5 bases and J gave up 3 bases, with 10 bases separating them. The CDR3 region has the DNA TGTGCCAGCAGTCGGTGGACAGACTATGGCTACACCTTC. Protein product: CASSRWTDYGYTF.

The V gene is TRBV12-3 or TRBV12-4, the J gene TRBJ1-3, with D unresolved. The ends were cut back, 2 bases at V and 5 bases at J, with 4 bases in the middle. This CDR3 is built from 12 residues. The CDR3 region is CASSLQRNTIYF. For the CDR3, the DNA is TGTGCCAGCAGTTTACAGAGAAACACCATATATTTT.